Detailed here is one T cell receptor beta chain. What it binds is not known. This entry comes from a study of a mutant IDH1 vaccine in newly diagnosed glioma. Study-level information: Vaccines were first given 4-6 weeks after radiotherapy alone, or with temozolomide cycles. Patients had received radiotherapy, temozolomide, or both previously, most receiving both. Sex among treated patients split about 60% male, approximately 38% female; mean age was approximately 40 years.

Broader study findings: Variations in leading peripheral T cell clonotypes appeared to have no connection with pseudoprogression.

Time point of the sample: week 11, during vaccination. Each dose of the vaccine consisted of 300 ug of mutant IDH1 20-mer peptide, with topical imiquimod. TCRdb's table, derived via immunoSEQ multiplex PCR, lists solely in-frame clones and lacks some. The data contain roughly 70,000 clones, approximately 84% of them seen just once; the ten biggest clones take up more than 7.5%. This TCR came from a woman between 45 and 60 years old with glioma. Sequenced material: PBMCs, taken from a glioma patient whose treatment included an IDH1 peptide vaccine.

The CDR3: CASSLARTSGGGEQFF. The DNA of the CDR3 is TGTGCCAGCAGCTTAGCGAGGACTAGCGGGGGCGGGGAGCAGTTCTTC. This chain connects TRBV7-8 to TRBJ2-1, with TRBD2 matching 13 bases. The germline V gene has CDR1 SGHVS and CDR2 FQNEAQ. CDR3 length: 16 amino acids. With 0 bases clipped from V and 10 bases from J, the junction kept 6 bases outside the gene matches.